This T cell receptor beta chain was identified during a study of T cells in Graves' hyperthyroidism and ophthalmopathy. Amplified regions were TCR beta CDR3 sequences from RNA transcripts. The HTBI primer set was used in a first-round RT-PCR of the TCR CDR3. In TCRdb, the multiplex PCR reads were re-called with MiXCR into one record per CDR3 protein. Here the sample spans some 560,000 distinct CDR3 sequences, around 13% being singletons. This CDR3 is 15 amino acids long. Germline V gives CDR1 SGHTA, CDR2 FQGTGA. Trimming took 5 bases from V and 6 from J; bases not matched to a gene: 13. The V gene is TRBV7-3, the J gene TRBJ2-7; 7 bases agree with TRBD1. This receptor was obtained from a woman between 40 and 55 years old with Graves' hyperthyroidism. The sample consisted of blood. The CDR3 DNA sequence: TGTGCCAGCAGCCCGCCGGGGCAGGGGGATCGCGAGCAGTACTTC. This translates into CASSPPGQGDREQYF.